Included here is one T cell receptor (beta chain) sequence, with context. No antigen is known for it. Trimming at V came to 2 bases and at J to 3 bases, leaving 7 bases not matched to a gene. This CDR3 spans 16 amino acids. CDR1 is LGHDT, CDR2 YNNKEL, per germline (reference sequence). Random-hexamer reverse transcription was applied to about 0.5 to 1 ug RNA. TCRdb processed the immunoSEQ multiplex PCR reads anew with MiXCR; each CDR3 protein has one entry. The table lists 65,000 to 85,000 distinct CDR3 sequences, approximately 93% of them singletons. The data derive from a study of CD8 T cells in Susac syndrome. For the study at large: When their blood was taken, patients with Susac syndrome were therapy-naive, taking corticosteroids, or taking intravenous immunoglobulin alone. General study results and limits: In TEMRA cells and active patients, CD8+ clonal expansion in Susac reached its peak.

The source material was CD8+ T cells from PBMCs. The TCR was taken from a human donor with Susac syndrome. The rearrangement joins TRBV3-1 to TRBJ2-3, with 8 bases identical to TRBD2. As DNA, the CDR3 is TGTGCCAGCAGCCAAAGTGGGAGCGGGGGAACAGATACGCAGTATTTT. This codes for CASSQSGSGGTDTQYF.